Only one count was recorded for the clone carrying this T cell receptor beta chain. Its specificity is unknown. The CDR3 consists of 12 residues. Germline CDR1 reads MNHNS; CDR2 reads SASEGT. V shed 9 bases and J shed 6 bases, with 11 bases lying between them. These data originate in a study of cytomegalovirus exposure and HLA in healthy donors. Findings and limits, study-wide: CMV serostatus was the only immune exposure information that was available.

The PCR employed 60 Vbeta primers together with 13 Jbeta primers. Data came from immunoSEQ multiplex PCR; TCRdb stores just in-frame clones and leaves some out. Here the sample spans tens of thousands of clones, around 80% being singletons. Sequencing used PBMCs. This clonotype originated in a man aged 25 to 40 in good health and CMV-seropositive. The chain employs TRBV6-1 and TRBJ2-2; no clear D. The chain's CDR3 is CASKINSGELFF. As DNA, the CDR3 is TGTGCCAGTAAGATCAACTCCGGGGAGCTGTTTTTT.